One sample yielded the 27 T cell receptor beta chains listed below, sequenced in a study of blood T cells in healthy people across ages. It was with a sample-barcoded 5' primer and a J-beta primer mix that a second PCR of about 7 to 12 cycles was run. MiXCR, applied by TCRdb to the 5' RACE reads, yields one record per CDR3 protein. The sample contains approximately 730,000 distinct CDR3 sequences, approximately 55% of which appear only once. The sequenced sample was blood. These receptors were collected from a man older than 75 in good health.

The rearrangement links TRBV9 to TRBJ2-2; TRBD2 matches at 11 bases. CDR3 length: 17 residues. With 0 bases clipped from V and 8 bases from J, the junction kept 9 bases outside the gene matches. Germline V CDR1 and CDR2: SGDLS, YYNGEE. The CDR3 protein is CASSVGLAGGPMGELFF. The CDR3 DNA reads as TGTGCCAGCAGCGTAGGTCTAGCGGGAGGTCCCATGGGGGAGCTGTTTTTT. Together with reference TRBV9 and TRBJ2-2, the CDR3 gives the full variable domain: DSGVTQTPKHLITATGQRVTLRCSPRSGDLSVYWYQQSLDQGLQFLIQYYNGEERAKGNILERFSAQQFPDLHSELNLSSLELGDSALYFCASSVGLAGGPMGELFFGEGSRLTVL.

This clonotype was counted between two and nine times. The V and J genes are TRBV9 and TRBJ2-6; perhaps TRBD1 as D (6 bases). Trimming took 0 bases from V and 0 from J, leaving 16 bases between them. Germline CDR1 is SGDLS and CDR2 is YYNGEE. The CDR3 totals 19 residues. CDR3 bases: TGTGCCAGCAGCGTAGACGCCCGGACAGCCAGCTCTGGGGCCAACGTCCTGACTTTC. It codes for CASSVDARTASSGANVLTF.

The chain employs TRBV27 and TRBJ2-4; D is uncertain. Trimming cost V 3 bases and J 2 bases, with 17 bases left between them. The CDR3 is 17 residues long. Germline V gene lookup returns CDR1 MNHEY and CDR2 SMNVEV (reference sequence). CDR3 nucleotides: TGTGCCAGCAGTTTTCGACAAAGCCGAGGAACCAAAAACATTCAGTACTTC. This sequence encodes CASSFRQSRGTKNIQYF.

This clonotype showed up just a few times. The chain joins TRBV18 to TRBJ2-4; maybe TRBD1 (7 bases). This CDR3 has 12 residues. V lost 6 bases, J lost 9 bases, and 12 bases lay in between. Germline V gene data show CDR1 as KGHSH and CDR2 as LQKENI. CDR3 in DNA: TGTGCCAGCTCGCAGGGGGGACTCATTCAGTACTTC. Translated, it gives CASSQGGLIQYF.

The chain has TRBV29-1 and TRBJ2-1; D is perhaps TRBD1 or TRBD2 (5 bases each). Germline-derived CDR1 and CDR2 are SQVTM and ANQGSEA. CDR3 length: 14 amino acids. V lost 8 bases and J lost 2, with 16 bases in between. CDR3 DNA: TGCAGCACTCCGGGGACGATCGCCTACAATGAGCAGTTCTTC. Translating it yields CSTPGTIAYNEQFF.

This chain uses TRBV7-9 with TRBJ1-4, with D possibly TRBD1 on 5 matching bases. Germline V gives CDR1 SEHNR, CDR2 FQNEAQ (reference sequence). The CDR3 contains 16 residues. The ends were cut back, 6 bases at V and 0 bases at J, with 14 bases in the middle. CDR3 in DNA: TGTGCCAGCAGTAGACCGGGACGGGCAACTAATGAAAAACTGTTTTTT. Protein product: CASSRPGRATNEKLFF.

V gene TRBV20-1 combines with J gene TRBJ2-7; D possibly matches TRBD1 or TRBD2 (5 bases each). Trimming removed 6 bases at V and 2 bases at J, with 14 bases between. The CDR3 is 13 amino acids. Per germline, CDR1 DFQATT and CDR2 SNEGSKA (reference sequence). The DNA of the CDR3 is TGCAGTGCAACCGGGACCGCAACCTACGAGCAGTACTTC. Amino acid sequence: CSATGTATYEQYF.

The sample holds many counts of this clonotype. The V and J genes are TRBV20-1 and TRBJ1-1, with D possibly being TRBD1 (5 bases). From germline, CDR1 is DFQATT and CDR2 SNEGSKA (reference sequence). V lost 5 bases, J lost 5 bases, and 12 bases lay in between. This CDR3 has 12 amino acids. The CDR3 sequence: CSARPGGTEAFF. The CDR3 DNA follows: TGCAGTGCTCGCCCGGGGGGAACTGAAGCTTTCTTT.

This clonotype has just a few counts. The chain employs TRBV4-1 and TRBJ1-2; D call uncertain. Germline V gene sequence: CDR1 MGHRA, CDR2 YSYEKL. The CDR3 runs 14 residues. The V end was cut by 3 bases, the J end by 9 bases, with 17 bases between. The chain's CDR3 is CASSHAGRALSYTF. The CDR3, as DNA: TGCGCCAGCAGCCATGCCGGGCGGGCCTTGAGCTACACCTTC.

The CDR3 region is CSVGGTVKGGYTF. The DNA for the CDR3 is TGCAGCGTTGGGGGGACAGTCAAAGGTGGCTACACCTTC. J is TRBJ1-2 and V is TRBV29-1, with 7 bases matching TRBD1. After removal of 4 bases from V and 7 bases from J, the junction contained 9 bases not matched to a gene. Per germline, CDR1 SQVTM and CDR2 ANQGSEA. The CDR3 consists of 13 residues.

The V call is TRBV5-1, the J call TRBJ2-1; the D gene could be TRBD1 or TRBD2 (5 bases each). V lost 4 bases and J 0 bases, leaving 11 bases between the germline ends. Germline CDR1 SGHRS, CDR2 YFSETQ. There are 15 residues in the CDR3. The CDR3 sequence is CASSTRDVSYNEQFF. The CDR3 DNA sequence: TGCGCCAGCAGCACCCGGGACGTCTCCTACAATGAGCAGTTCTTC.

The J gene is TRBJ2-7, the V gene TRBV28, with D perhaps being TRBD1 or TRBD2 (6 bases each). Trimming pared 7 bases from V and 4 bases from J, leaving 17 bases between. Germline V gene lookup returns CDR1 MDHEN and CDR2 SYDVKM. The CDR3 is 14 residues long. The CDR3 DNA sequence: TGTGCCAGCAAAGGGGGAGGATTAGGGTACGAGCAGTACTTC. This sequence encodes CASKGGGLGYEQYF.

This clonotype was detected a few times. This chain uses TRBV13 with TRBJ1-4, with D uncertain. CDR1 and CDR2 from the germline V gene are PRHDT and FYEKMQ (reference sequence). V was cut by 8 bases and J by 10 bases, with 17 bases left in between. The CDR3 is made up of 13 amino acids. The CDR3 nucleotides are TGTGCCAGCTTCACCCACCGTTGGAGAAAACTGTTTTTT. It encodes CASFTHRWRKLFF. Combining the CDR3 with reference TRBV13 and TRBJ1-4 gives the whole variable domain AAGVIQSPRHLIKEKRETATLKCYPIPRHDTVYWYQQGPGQDPQFLISFYEKMQSDKGSIPDRFSAQQFSDYHSELNMSSLELGDSALYFCASFTHRWRKLFFGSGTQLSVL.

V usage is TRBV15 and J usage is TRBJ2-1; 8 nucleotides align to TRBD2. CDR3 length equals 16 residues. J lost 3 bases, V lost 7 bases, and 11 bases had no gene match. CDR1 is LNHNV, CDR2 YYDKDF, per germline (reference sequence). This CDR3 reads CATTISGRVIYNEQFF. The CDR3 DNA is TGTGCCACCACCATCAGCGGGAGAGTTATCTACAATGAGCAGTTCTTC.

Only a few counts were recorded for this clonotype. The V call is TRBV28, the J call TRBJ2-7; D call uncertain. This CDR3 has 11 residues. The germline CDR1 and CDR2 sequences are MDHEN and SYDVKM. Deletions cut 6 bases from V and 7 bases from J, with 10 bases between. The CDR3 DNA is TGTGCCAGCAGCTTGGTAGAAGAGCAGTACTTC. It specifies CASSLVEEQYF.

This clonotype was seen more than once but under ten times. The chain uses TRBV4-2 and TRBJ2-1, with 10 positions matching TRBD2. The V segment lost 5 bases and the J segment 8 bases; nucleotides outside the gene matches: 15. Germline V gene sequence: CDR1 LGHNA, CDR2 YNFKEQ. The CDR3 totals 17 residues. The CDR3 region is CASSSSRLAGALHEQFF. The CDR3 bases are TGTGCCAGCAGCTCCTCAAGGCTAGCGGGAGCCCTCCATGAGCAGTTCTTC.

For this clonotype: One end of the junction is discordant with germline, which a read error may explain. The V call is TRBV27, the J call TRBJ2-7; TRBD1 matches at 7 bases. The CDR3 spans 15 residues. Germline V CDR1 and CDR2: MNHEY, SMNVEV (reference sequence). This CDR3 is CTSTGVSQGSYEQYF. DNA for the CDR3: TGTACCAGCACAGGGGTCTCGCAGGGCAGCTACGAGCAGTACTTC.

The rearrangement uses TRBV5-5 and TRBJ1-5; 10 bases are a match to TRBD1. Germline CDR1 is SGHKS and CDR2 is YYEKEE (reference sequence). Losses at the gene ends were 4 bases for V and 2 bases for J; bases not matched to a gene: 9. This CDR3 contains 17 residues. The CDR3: CASSRYRDRGGNQPQHF. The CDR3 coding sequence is TGTGCCAGCAGCCGATACCGGGACAGGGGAGGCAATCAGCCCCAGCATTTT.

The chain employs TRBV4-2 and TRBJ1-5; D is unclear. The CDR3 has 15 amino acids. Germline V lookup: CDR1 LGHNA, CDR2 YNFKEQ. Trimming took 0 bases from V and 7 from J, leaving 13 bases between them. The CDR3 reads CASSQDLPQKQPQHF. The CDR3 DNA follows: TGTGCCAGCAGCCAAGATCTCCCTCAGAAACAGCCCCAGCATTTT.

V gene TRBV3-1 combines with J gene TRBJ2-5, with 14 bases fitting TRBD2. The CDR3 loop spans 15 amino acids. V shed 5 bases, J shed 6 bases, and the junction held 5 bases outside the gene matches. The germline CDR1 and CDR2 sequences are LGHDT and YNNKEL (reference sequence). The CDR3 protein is CASSETSGRGKTQYF. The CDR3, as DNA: TGTGCCAGCAGCGAGACTAGCGGGAGGGGGAAGACCCAGTACTTC.

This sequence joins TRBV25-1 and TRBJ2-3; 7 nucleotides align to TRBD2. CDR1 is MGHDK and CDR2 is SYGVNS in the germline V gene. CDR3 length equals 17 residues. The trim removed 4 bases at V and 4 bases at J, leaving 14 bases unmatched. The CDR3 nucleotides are TGTGCCAGCAGTGTCCCAAGGGCGGGAGTAGCGGCAGATACGCAGTATTTT. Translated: CASSVPRAGVAADTQYF.

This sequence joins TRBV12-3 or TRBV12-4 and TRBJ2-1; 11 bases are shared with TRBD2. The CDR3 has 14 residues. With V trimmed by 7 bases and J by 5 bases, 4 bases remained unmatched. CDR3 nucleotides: TGTGCCAGCACCCTAGCGGGAGGCCACAATGAGCAGTTCTTC. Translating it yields CASTLAGGHNEQFF.

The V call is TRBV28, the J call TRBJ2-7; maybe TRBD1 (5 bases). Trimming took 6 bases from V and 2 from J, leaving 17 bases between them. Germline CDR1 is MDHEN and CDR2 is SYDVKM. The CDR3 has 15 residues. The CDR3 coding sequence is TGTGCCAGCAGCCAAAGAGGCAGGGCCCCCTACGAGCAGTACTTC. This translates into CASSQRGRAPYEQYF.

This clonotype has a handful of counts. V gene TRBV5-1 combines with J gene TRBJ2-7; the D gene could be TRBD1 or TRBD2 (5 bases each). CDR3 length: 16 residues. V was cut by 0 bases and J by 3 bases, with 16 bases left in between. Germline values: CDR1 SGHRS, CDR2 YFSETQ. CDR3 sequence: CASSLAGATQLYEQYF. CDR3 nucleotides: TGCGCCAGCAGCTTGGCCGGGGCAACGCAGCTCTACGAGCAGTACTTC.

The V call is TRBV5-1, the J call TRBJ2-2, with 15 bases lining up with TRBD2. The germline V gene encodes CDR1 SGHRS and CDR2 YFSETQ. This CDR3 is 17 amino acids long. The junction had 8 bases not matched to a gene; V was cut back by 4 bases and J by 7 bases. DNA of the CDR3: TGCGCCAGCAGCCTTGGACTAGCGGGAGGGCCCGACGGGGAGCTGTTTTTT. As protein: CASSLGLAGGPDGELFF. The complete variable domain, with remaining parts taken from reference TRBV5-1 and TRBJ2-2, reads KAGVTQTPRYLIKTRGQQVTLSCSPISGHRSVSWYQQTPGQGLQFLFEYFSETQRNKGNFPGRFSGRQFSNSRSEMNVSTLELGDSALYLCASSLGLAGGPDGELFFGEGSRLTVL.

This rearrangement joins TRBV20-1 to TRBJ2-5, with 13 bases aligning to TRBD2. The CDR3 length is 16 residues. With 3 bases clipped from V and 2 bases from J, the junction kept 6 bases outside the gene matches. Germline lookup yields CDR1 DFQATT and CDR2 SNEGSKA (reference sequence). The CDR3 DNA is TGCAGTGCTAGGGACTGGACTAGCGGGGGACAAGAGACCCAGTACTTC. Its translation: CSARDWTSGGQETQYF.

The CDR3 loop is CASSLLSGGEEKLFF. In DNA, the CDR3 is TGTGCCAGCAGCTTACTATCAGGGGGCGAGGAAAAACTGTTTTTT. V gene TRBV7-2 combines with J gene TRBJ1-4; 8 nucleotides align to TRBD1. The germline V gene has CDR1 SGHTA and CDR2 FQGNSA. Trimming took 2 bases from V and 8 from J; bases not matched to a gene: 7. The CDR3 sequence is 15 residues long.